This passage covers 32 T cell receptor beta chains from one sample sequenced in a study of blood T cells in healthy people across ages. Next came a second PCR, run for about 6 to 12 cycles, which used a sample-barcoded 5' primer along with a J-beta primer mix. TCRdb itself ran the 5' RACE reads through MiXCR, one entry per CDR3 protein. This table holds 500,000 to 550,000 distinct CDR3 sequences, more than 20% found once. The same data also went into a second study, on T cells of mothers and their children.

Sequencing used blood. The source is a boy younger than 18 in good health.

In its sample, this clonotype was seen a few times. The chain uses TRBV11-2 and TRBJ2-5; possible D gene TRBD1, 6 bases. Matching the DNA end better, TRBJ2-7 makes the J call doubtful. CDR1 is SGHAT and CDR2 is FQNNGV in the germline V gene. This CDR3 has 14 amino acids. CDR3 amino acids: CASSFEQGRHEQYF. CDR3 nucleotides: TGTGCCAGCAGCTTCGAACAGGGTCGGCACGAGCAGTACTTC.

V usage is TRBV15 and J usage is TRBJ1-2, with a weak D call TRBD1 (6 bases). Germline CDR1 reads LNHNV; CDR2 reads YYDKDF (reference sequence). The CDR3 totals 14 residues. The germline V and J ends were trimmed by 4 bases and 5 bases, with 14 bases remaining between them. The CDR3 spells CATSTETGLYGYTF. CDR3 DNA: TGTGCCACCAGCACTGAGACAGGCTTATATGGCTACACCTTC.

This clonotype has just a few counts. Written as DNA, the CDR3 is TGCAGTGCTCCGGGCCTCGTTGAGGAGACCCAGTACTTC. Amino acid sequence: CSAPGLVEETQYF. J is TRBJ2-5 and V is TRBV20-1, with D unresolved. The CDR3 consists of 13 residues. V was shortened by 5 bases and J by 5 bases, with 15 bases between the two germline ends. Germline CDR1 DFQATT, CDR2 SNEGSKA (reference sequence).

The CDR3 sequence: CASGPGDSTDTQYF. DNA of the CDR3: TGTGCTAGTGGTCCCGGGGATAGCACAGATACGCAGTATTTT. The chain employs TRBV12-5 and TRBJ2-3; the D gene is possibly TRBD2 (5 bases). Germline loops: CDR1 LGHNT, CDR2 FRNRAP. The CDR3 is 14 amino acids. V was clipped by 5 bases and J by 0 bases, with 9 bases between them.

Comment on this clonotype: Its ends do not fully match the called genes, so a read error is possible. This chain joins TRBV28 and TRBJ2-7; 7 bases are shared with TRBD2. Germline CDR1 MDHEN, CDR2 SYDVKM. The CDR3 is 14 amino acids. CDR3 DNA: TGTGCCAGCAATTACCCGACTAGCCCGGACGAGCGGTACTTC. This gives the protein CASNYPTSPDERYF. The full variable domain, its missing parts supplied by reference TRBV28 and TRBJ2-7, is DVKVTQSSRYLVKRTGEKVFLECVQDMDHENMFWYRQDPGLGLRLIYFSYDVKMKEKGDIPEGYSVSREKKERFSLILESASTNQTSMYLCASNYPTSPDERYFGPGTRLTVT.

For this clonotype: Germline and junction disagree at one end, which may indicate a read error. This chain uses TRBV28 with TRBJ2-5; D possibly uses TRBD1 or TRBD2 (6 bases each). CDR1 MDHEN and CDR2 SYDVKM come from the germline V gene. The CDR3 runs to 14 residues. The CDR3 here is CASSFWGAQGTQYF. CDR3 coding DNA: TGTGCCAGCAGTTTTTGGGGGGCCCAAGGGACCCAGTACTTC.

The J gene is TRBJ2-2, the V gene TRBV4-3, with D uncertain. V was trimmed by 3 bases and J by 6 bases, leaving 11 bases between them. CDR3 size: 14 residues. Per germline, CDR1 LGHNA and CDR2 YSLEER. For the CDR3, the DNA is TGCGCCAGCAGCCACGGCGACTGGGCCGGGGAGCTGTTTTTT. It encodes CASSHGDWAGELFF.

Many counts were recorded for this clonotype. The chain uses TRBV6-2 or TRBV6-3 and TRBJ2-1, with D perhaps TRBD2 (5 bases). Trimming stripped 3 bases from V and 4 bases from J, with 13 bases between. Germline V gene lookup returns CDR1 MNHEY and CDR2 SVGEGT. The CDR3 is 15 amino acids. The CDR3 region is CASSYQSGAYNEQFF. The CDR3 region has the DNA TGTGCCAGCAGTTATCAGAGCGGAGCATACAATGAGCAGTTCTTC.

The chain uses TRBV12-3 or TRBV12-4 and TRBJ2-7; 7 bases agree with TRBD2. The V and J ends lost 6 bases and 3 bases, in that order; junction bases with no gene match: 5. The CDR3 runs 13 residues. The CDR3 region is CASSGLEDYEQYF. In nucleotides, the CDR3 is TGTGCCAGCAGCGGACTAGAAGACTACGAGCAGTACTTC.

The rearrangement joins TRBV6-2 or TRBV6-3 to TRBJ2-7; no definite D call. V gave up 5 bases and J gave up 2 bases, with 13 bases separating them. Germline V gene sequence: CDR1 MNHEY, CDR2 SVGEGT. There are 14 residues in the CDR3. CDR3: CASSEAVRTYEQYF. The CDR3 DNA reads as TGTGCCAGCAGTGAGGCAGTCAGAACCTACGAGCAGTACTTC.

The chain has TRBV29-1 and TRBJ2-5, with D possibly being TRBD2 (5 bases). The DNA end is more similar to TRBJ2-1, so the J call may be wrong. Germline V lookup: CDR1 SQVTM, CDR2 ANQGSEA. The CDR3 totals 11 residues. The CDR3 here is CSVVTRSEQFF. CDR3 DNA sequence: TGCAGCGTGGTAACTAGAAGTGAGCAGTTCTTC.

This clonotype has only a few counts. This chain links TRBV16 with TRBJ2-7; D might be TRBD2 (6 bases). Germline loops: CDR1 KGHSY, CDR2 FQNENV. Trimming took off 0 bases at V and 1 base at J, with 13 bases between the two ends. The CDR3 is 16 amino acids. The CDR3: CASSQSVGRRSYEQYF. The CDR3 coding sequence is TGTGCCAGCAGCCAATCGGTCGGGAGAAGATCCTACGAGCAGTACTTC.

The sample holds many counts of this clonotype. The chain carries TRBV4-3 and TRBJ2-5, with D unresolved. The germline CDR1 and CDR2 sequences are LGHNA and YSLEER. V lost 0 bases and J 0 bases, leaving 8 bases between the germline ends. The CDR3 has 15 residues. This chain's CDR3 is CASSQDGGNQETQYF. CDR3 nucleotides: TGCGCCAGCAGCCAAGATGGTGGGAACCAAGAGACCCAGTACTTC.

As for this clonotype: The junction and the germline gene differ at one end; a read error may be behind it. V is TRBV6-5 and J is TRBJ2-5; 8 bases map to TRBD2. CDR1 is MNHEY and CDR2 is SVGAGI in the germline V gene. The CDR3 length is 14 residues. CDR3 DNA sequence: TGTGCCAGCAGTTACTCGGTTGGCGGGGGGCCCAGGTTCTTC. This codes for CASSYSVGGGPRFF.

In this sample, this clonotype turned up many times. This chain connects TRBV28 to TRBJ1-4, with D maybe TRBD1 (6 bases). The CDR3 runs to 15 residues. The V gene's germline CDR1 is MDHEN and CDR2 SYDVKM. V was clipped by 6 bases and J by 3 bases, with 14 bases between them. The chain's CDR3 is CASRTSGGPNEKLFF. For the CDR3, the DNA is TGTGCCAGCAGGACTAGTGGGGGGCCTAATGAAAAACTGTTTTTT.

This clonotype was counted between two and nine times. This chain connects TRBV28 to TRBJ1-2, with no clear D. The CDR3 extends over 13 amino acids. The V gene's germline CDR1 is MDHEN and CDR2 SYDVKM. The ends were cut back, 10 bases at V and 4 bases at J, with 16 bases in the middle. CDR3 region: CAIWRTEPYGYTF. DNA for the CDR3: TGTGCCATTTGGAGGACGGAACCCTATGGCTACACCTTC.

The V call is TRBV6-2 or TRBV6-3, the J call TRBJ2-1, with 16 bases aligning to TRBD2. CDR3 length: 19 residues. J was trimmed by 4 bases and V by 4 bases; bases with no gene match: 10. The germline CDR1 and CDR2 sequences are MNHEY and SVGEGT. This CDR3 reads CASSSRGGTSGRGYNEQFF. The CDR3 DNA reads TGTGCCAGCAGTTCCAGGGGGGGGACTAGCGGGAGGGGATACAATGAGCAGTTCTTC.

This clonotype was detected many times. This chain links TRBV7-9 with TRBJ2-1, with D perhaps assigned TRBD1 or TRBD2 (5 bases each). This CDR3 region has 15 residues. Germline values: CDR1 SEHNR, CDR2 FQNEAQ (reference sequence). V was clipped by 0 bases and J by 2 bases, with 8 bases between them. This chain's CDR3 is CASSLAGTAYNEQFF. The CDR3 DNA is TGTGCCAGCAGCTTAGCCGGGACGGCCTACAATGAGCAGTTCTTC.

This chain links TRBV18 with TRBJ2-1; 8 bases align to TRBD1. The CDR3 extends over 15 amino acids. V was clipped by 6 bases and J by 8 bases; unmatched bases: 12. Germline CDR1 KGHSH, CDR2 LQKENI. The chain's CDR3 is CASSPNRGAYDEQFF. In nucleotides, the CDR3 is TGTGCCAGCTCGCCCAACAGGGGGGCGTACGATGAGCAGTTCTTC.

This clonotype was observed a handful of times. The chain employs TRBV7-8 and TRBJ1-5; D is unresolved. CDR1 and CDR2 (germline): SGHVS, FQNEAQ. The ends were cut back, 5 bases at V and 5 bases at J, with 13 bases in the middle. The CDR3 is made up of 14 amino acids. The CDR3 DNA is TGTGCCAGCAGCCCCCGCGGGTGCTATCAGCCCCAGCATTTT. It encodes CASSPRGCYQPQHF.

The chain carries TRBV13 and TRBJ2-5; perhaps TRBD2 as D (5 bases). The last part of the DNA fits TRBJ2-7 better; the J call may be wrong. Germline values: CDR1 PRHDT, CDR2 FYEKMQ (reference sequence). This CDR3 has 15 amino acids. CDR3 coding DNA: TGTGCCAGCAGTCTCTTCGGTCCAGCGGCCTACGAGCAGTACTTC. Its protein product is CASSLFGPAAYEQYF.

The V call is TRBV20-1, the J call TRBJ2-1; 7 bases match TRBD2. CDR3 length: 18 amino acids. Germline CDR1 DFQATT, CDR2 SNEGSKA (reference sequence). Germline trimming cut 0 bases from V and 0 bases from J; bases unmatched to any gene: 11. The CDR3 nucleotides read TGCAGTGCTAGAGAGGTCCTAGCGGAACGGAGCTCCTACAATGAGCAGTTCTTC. It codes for CSAREVLAERSSYNEQFF.

This clonotype has more than one count but fewer than ten. The chain joins TRBV28 to TRBJ2-6; D possibly matches TRBD1 or TRBD2 (5 bases each). The CDR3 is 17 amino acids. The V end lost 3 bases, the J end lost 1 base, and 13 bases lay between the germline ends. CDR1 MDHEN and CDR2 SYDVKM come from the germline V gene. The CDR3 here is CASSFWGRGSGANVLTF. The CDR3 DNA follows: TGTGCCAGCAGTTTTTGGGGACGAGGATCTGGGGCCAACGTCCTGACTTTC.

This clonotype was observed many times. This chain joins TRBV3-1 and TRBJ2-7; D is unresolved. The CDR3 is 13 residues long. From germline, CDR1 is LGHDT and CDR2 YNNKEL (reference sequence). V lost 4 bases, J lost 6 bases, and 13 bases lay in between. In nucleotides, the CDR3 is TGTGCCAGCAGCCCGGACGGCCAAGGCGAGCAGTACTTC. Translation: CASSPDGQGEQYF.

This clonotype appeared a few times. The DNA of the CDR3 is TGTGCCAGCAGATTAGGTTCGGCTAGCGGGGCCCAAGAGACCCAGTACTTC. Protein product: CASRLGSASGAQETQYF. The V and J genes are TRBV6-5 and TRBJ2-7; 9 nucleotides agree with TRBD2. The J call is doubtful: the DNA matches TRBJ2-5 better. In germline, CDR1 is MNHEY, CDR2 SVGAGI. CDR3 length equals 17 residues.

This clonotype was picked up a small number of times. This chain joins TRBV3-1 and TRBJ2-5, with TRBD2 as a possible D gene (6 bases). The CDR3 sequence is 15 residues long. V was clipped by 1 base and J by 1 base, with 10 bases between them. In germline, CDR1 is LGHDT, CDR2 YNNKEL (reference sequence). Here the CDR3 DNA reads TGTGCCAGCAGCCAAGTAACAGCGGGCCAAGAGACCCAGTACTTC. It codes for CASSQVTAGQETQYF.

The rearrangement uses TRBV19 and TRBJ2-1; weak D call: TRBD1 (6 bases). CDR3 length: 16 amino acids. The V and J ends lost 4 bases and 3 bases respectively, with 16 bases between them. Germline CDR1 LNHDA, CDR2 SQIVND (reference sequence). The CDR3 here is CASSRRQALIYNEQFF. The CDR3 bases are TGTGCCAGTAGTAGACGACAGGCCTTGATCTACAATGAGCAGTTCTTC.

This clonotype was detected a few times. V is TRBV28 and J is TRBJ1-5; no firm D call. The CDR3 covers 12 residues. The V gene's germline CDR1 is MDHEN and CDR2 SYDVKM. With 5 bases removed from V and 4 bases from J, the gap between germline ends came to 6 bases. Here the CDR3 reads CASSPLNQPQHF. CDR3 sequence (DNA): TGTGCCAGCAGTCCGTTGAATCAGCCCCAGCATTTT.

This clonotype showed up just a few times. CDR3 sequence (DNA): TGTGCCAGCAGTGCCACGTGGACATCAGAGACCCAGTACTTC. Translation gives CASSATWTSETQYF. The chain couples TRBV25-1 to TRBJ2-5; D perhaps matches TRBD1 (5 bases). Trimming took off 4 bases at V and 4 bases at J, with 13 bases between the two ends. CDR1 is MGHDK, CDR2 SYGVNS, per germline. The CDR3 extends over 14 amino acids.

This clonotype showed up many times. V and J are TRBV7-9 and TRBJ2-5; possible D gene TRBD2, 6 bases. The CDR3 is made up of 12 amino acids. Trimming left V 11 bases short and J 1 base short, with 11 bases between. Germline V gene sequence: CDR1 SEHNR, CDR2 FQNEAQ (reference sequence). CDR3 coding DNA: TGTGCCGGGGGGTTCGGCCAAGAGACCCAGTACTTC. This codes for CAGGFGQETQYF.

The chain carries TRBV30 and TRBJ1-4; D is undetermined. CDR3 length: 13 amino acids. Trimming removed 4 bases at V and 4 bases at J, with 10 bases between. Germline V gene sequence: CDR1 GTSNPN, CDR2 SVGIG (reference sequence). CDR3 sequence reads: CAWMGSSNEKLFF. CDR3 nucleotides: TGTGCCTGGATGGGGAGTAGTAATGAAAAACTGTTTTTT. The complete variable domain, with remaining parts taken from reference TRBV30 and TRBJ1-4, reads SQTIHQWPATLVQPVGSPLSLECTVEGTSNPNLYWYRQAAGRGLQLLFYSVGIGQISSEVPQNLSASRPQDRQFILSSKKLLLSDSGFYLCAWMGSSNEKLFFGSGTQLSVL.

This clonotype was seen more than once but under ten times. The J gene is TRBJ2-1, the V gene TRBV6-4; D is possibly TRBD2 (5 bases). The CDR3 spans 18 residues. CDR1 is MRHNA, CDR2 SNTAGT, per germline. V lost 4 bases, J lost 4 bases, and 23 bases lay in between. CDR3 bases: TGTGCCAGCAGTGGTCGGGGATTCGGAGTTGACCCTTACAATGAGCAGTTCTTC. This codes for CASSGRGFGVDPYNEQFF.